These 31 T cell receptor beta chains were sequenced from one sample in a study of CD8+ T cells in alopecia areata. Treatment: oral pan-JAK inhibitor, 5-10 mg twice daily. RNA, once extracted, was reverse transcribed into cDNA for use as the sequencing template. Assay used: immunoSEQ multiplex PCR; TCRdb lists only in-frame clones, some missing. The data show 130,000 to 150,000 clones, with roughly 82% seen just once and 25% held by the top ten. This specimen was CD8+ T cells sorted from blood, taken at week 4, from a patient treated with tofacitinib. These receptors all come from a human donor with alopecia areata.

The V gene is TRBV4-1, the J gene TRBJ1-6; D perhaps matches TRBD1 (6 bases). The V end lost 3 bases, the J end lost 5 bases, and 8 bases lay between the germline ends. The CDR3 has 14 residues. CDR1 MGHRA and CDR2 YSYEKL come from the germline V gene. CDR3 sequence reads: CASSQTGDNSPLHF. The CDR3 DNA is TGCGCCAGCAGCCAGACAGGAGATAATTCACCCCTCCACTTT.

This clone was picked up one time. V gene TRBV13 combines with J gene TRBJ1-2; D unresolved. This CDR3 spans 16 amino acids. V lost 4 bases, J lost 4 bases, and 19 bases lay in between. The germline gives CDR1 PRHDT, CDR2 FYEKMQ (reference sequence). The DNA of the CDR3 is TGTGCCAGCAGCTCGGGCCTTGGCCCCCCGGGCTATGGCTACACCTTC. Translated: CASSSGLGPPGYGYTF.

This rearrangement joins TRBV2 to TRBJ2-7, with D possibly called TRBD1 or TRBD2 (5 bases each). This CDR3 has 13 amino acids. Germline CDR1 SNHLY, CDR2 FYNNEI. The ends were cut back, 7 bases at V and 3 bases at J, with 13 bases in the middle. CDR3: CASNTGTYYEQYF. The CDR3 coding sequence is TGTGCCAGCAACACCGGGACCTACTACGAGCAGTACTTC.

The rearrangement links TRBV30 to TRBJ1-1; 8 nucleotides line up with TRBD1. The CDR3 is 11 residues long. V shed 5 bases, J shed 10 bases, and the junction held 6 bases outside the gene matches. Germline V CDR1 and CDR2: GTSNPN, SVGIG (reference sequence). CDR3 in amino acids: CAWGGQVGAFF. CDR3 in DNA: TGTGCCTGGGGGGGACAGGTCGGAGCTTTCTTT.

The rearrangement uses TRBV4-3 and TRBJ2-7; 9 bases line up with TRBD2. The germline V gene encodes CDR1 LGHNA and CDR2 YSLEER. The CDR3 length is 15 residues. The ends lost 4 bases at V and 0 bases at J; junction bases unmatched: 4. Here the CDR3 reads CASSRISGGSYEQYF. The CDR3 nucleotides are TGCGCCAGCAGCCGGATTAGCGGGGGCTCCTACGAGCAGTACTTC.

The chain joins TRBV30 to TRBJ2-1; D remains ambiguous. V shed 5 bases and J shed 5 bases, with 4 bases lying between them. The CDR3 covers 10 residues. The V gene's germline CDR1 is GTSNPN and CDR2 SVGIG (reference sequence). For the CDR3, the DNA is TGTGCCTGGGGTGACAATGAGCAGTTCTTC. Protein product: CAWGDNEQFF.

V gene TRBV11-3 combines with J gene TRBJ2-5, with D maybe TRBD1 (6 bases). V was trimmed by 2 bases and J by 2 bases, leaving 18 bases between them. The CDR3 is 17 amino acids. Germline assignment: CDR1 SGHNT and CDR2 YENEEA. In DNA form, the CDR3 reads TGTGCCAGCAGCTTATACAGGGCCTCACCCCCACAAGAGACCCAGTACTTC. Its translation is CASSLYRASPPQETQYF.

This chain joins TRBV5-6 and TRBJ2-3; no reliable D call. Germline CDR1 and CDR2: SGHDT and YYEEEE. V gave up 3 bases and J gave up 4 bases, with 6 bases separating them. The CDR3 loop spans 12 amino acids. The CDR3 loop reads CASSSAPDTQYF. DNA of the CDR3: TGTGCCAGCAGCTCGGCCCCAGATACGCAGTATTTT.

The table lists this clone with a count of one. This chain joins TRBV5-4 and TRBJ1-1; 11 positions match TRBD1. Germline V gives CDR1 SGHNT, CDR2 YYREEE (reference sequence). The V and J ends lost 3 bases and 2 bases, in that order; junction bases with no gene match: 3. The CDR3 covers 15 residues. CDR3 DNA: TGTGCCAGCAGCTGGGGGACAGGGGGTAACACTGAAGCTTTCTTT. Translated: CASSWGTGGNTEAFF.

The V gene is TRBV6-5, the J gene TRBJ2-5, with a weak D call TRBD1 (6 bases). The CDR3 runs 13 residues. Trimming took 2 bases from V and 4 from J, leaving 8 bases between them. Germline CDR1 and CDR2: MNHEY and SVGAGI. CDR3 region: CASSYDRLETQYF. The CDR3 DNA reads TGTGCCAGCAGTTACGACAGGTTAGAGACCCAGTACTTC.

This rearrangement joins TRBV27 to TRBJ2-7; TRBD2 aligns across 13 bases. CDR3 length equals 14 residues. V shed 5 bases and J 6 bases; nucleotides not matched to a gene: 4. In germline, CDR1 is MNHEY, CDR2 SMNVEV (reference sequence). CDR3: CASSETSGGSEQYF. For the CDR3, the DNA is TGTGCCAGCAGTGAGACTAGCGGGGGGAGCGAGCAGTACTTC.

V and J are TRBV29-1 and TRBJ1-2; no definite D call. The CDR3 contains 13 residues. The V gene lost 5 bases and the J gene lost 7 bases, with 17 bases spanning the gap. The V gene's germline CDR1 is SQVTM and CDR2 ANQGSEA. CDR3: CSVPSDRGGGYTF. Written as DNA, the CDR3 is TGCAGCGTTCCCAGTGATCGGGGTGGTGGCTACACCTTC.

The chain links TRBV10-3 to TRBJ1-5; D is unclear. The V and J ends lost 10 bases and 1 base respectively, with 11 bases between them. The CDR3 extends over 13 amino acids. The germline CDR1 and CDR2 sequences are ENHRY and SYGVKD. CDR3 protein: CATTTGSNQPQHF. The DNA of the CDR3 is TGTGCCACTACGACGGGCAGCAATCAGCCCCAGCATTTT.

V and J are TRBV27 and TRBJ2-7; maybe TRBD1 (5 bases). Germline values: CDR1 MNHEY, CDR2 SMNVEV (reference sequence). The CDR3 is 13 amino acids. The V and J ends lost 3 bases and 3 bases respectively, with 9 bases between them. CDR3 in amino acids: CASSLSQDYEQYF. The CDR3 coding sequence is TGTGCCAGCAGTTTGTCACAGGACTACGAGCAGTACTTC.

This rearrangement joins TRBV29-1 to TRBJ1-1; 8 positions agree with TRBD1. The J segment lost 5 bases and the V segment lost 5 bases, leaving 10 bases of the junction unmatched. The CDR3 has 14 amino acids. Germline V gene data show CDR1 as SQVTM and CDR2 as ANQGSEA. CDR3 nucleotide sequence: TGCAGCGTTACAGGGGGAATCCGGGGTACTGAAGCTTTCTTT. As protein: CSVTGGIRGTEAFF.

This chain connects TRBV4-1 to TRBJ2-3; D perhaps matches TRBD2 (6 bases). CDR3 length: 17 amino acids. V was clipped by 4 bases and J by 1 base, with 18 bases between them. Germline lookup yields CDR1 MGHRA and CDR2 YSYEKL. The CDR3 DNA reads TGCGCCAGCAGCCCTGGGAGTGGGGAGGTTGGCACAGATACGCAGTATTTT. This sequence encodes CASSPGSGEVGTDTQYF.

The chain is built from TRBV13 and TRBJ2-7, with D hard to call. This CDR3 comprises 12 residues. Trimming removed 3 bases from V and 1 base from J, with 4 bases in between. Germline CDR1 reads PRHDT; CDR2 reads FYEKMQ (reference sequence). The CDR3 bases are TGTGCCAGCAGCTTTGGATCCTACGAGCAGTACTTC. Translated: CASSFGSYEQYF.

V usage is TRBV7-9 and J usage is TRBJ2-7, with a tentative D call TRBD1 (5 bases). The germline CDR1 and CDR2 sequences are SEHNR and FQNEAQ (reference sequence). Trimming took off 1 base at V and 4 bases at J, with 14 bases between the two ends. The CDR3 is made up of 15 amino acids. The CDR3 DNA is TGTGCCAGCAGCTTAGTGGGGCAGGGATCTTACGAGCAGTACTTC. Translation: CASSLVGQGSYEQYF.

This chain joins TRBV7-9 and TRBJ2-1, with D perhaps matching TRBD1 or TRBD2 (5 bases each). This CDR3 has 13 residues. Trimming pared 3 bases from V and 8 bases from J, leaving 11 bases between. Germline V lookup: CDR1 SEHNR, CDR2 FQNEAQ (reference sequence). CDR3 DNA sequence: TGTGCCAGCAGCTTTCCTCGGGACGATGAGCAGTTCTTC. This codes for CASSFPRDDEQFF. The whole variable domain, filled in from reference TRBV7-9 and TRBJ2-1, reads DTGVSQNPRHKITKRGQNVTFRCDPISEHNRLYWYRQTLGQGPEFLTYFQNEAQLEKSRLLSDRFSAERPKGSFSTLEIQRTEQGDSAMYLCASSFPRDDEQFFGPGTRLTVL.

Here the CDR3 DNA reads TGTGCCAGCAGTTTTGTCGGGACAGGGCAGATAGAGGGCTACACCTTC. Translating it yields CASSFVGTGQIEGYTF. The gene calls are TRBV27 and TRBJ1-2; 9 bases map to TRBD1. The CDR3 runs to 16 residues. Germline loops: CDR1 MNHEY, CDR2 SMNVEV (reference sequence). The V segment lost 3 bases and the J segment 8 bases; nucleotides outside the gene matches: 13.

The gene calls are TRBV10-3 and TRBJ2-1, with unresolved D. The ends were cut back, 3 bases at V and 7 bases at J, with 10 bases in the middle. Germline CDR1 and CDR2: ENHRY and SYGVKD. The CDR3 length is 13 residues. In DNA form, the CDR3 reads TGTGCCATCAGTGAAGCGAGATCGAATGAGCAGTTCTTC. It yields the protein CAISEARSNEQFF.

This chain uses TRBV19 with TRBJ2-1; D is unclear. The CDR3 is 15 residues long. Germline CDR1 reads LNHDA; CDR2 reads SQIVND (reference sequence). The germline V and J ends were trimmed by 3 bases and 0 bases, with 9 bases remaining between them. The CDR3 DNA reads as TGTGCCAGTAGTATCGAGTCCAGCTCCTACAATGAGCAGTTCTTC. Its protein product is CASSIESSSYNEQFF. Combining the CDR3 with reference TRBV19 and TRBJ2-1 gives the whole variable domain DGGITQSPKYLFRKEGQNVTLSCEQNLNHDAMYWYRQDPGQGLRLIYYSQIVNDFQKGDIAEGYSVSREKKESFPLTVTSAQKNPTAFYLCASSIESSSYNEQFFGPGTRLTVL.

This chain links TRBV5-4 with TRBJ2-3; unclear D gene. V was shortened by 0 bases and J by 5 bases, with 4 bases between the two germline ends. Germline lookup yields CDR1 SGHNT and CDR2 YYREEE (reference sequence). This CDR3 is built from 12 residues. The CDR3 DNA follows: TGTGCCAGCAGCTTGGCAGTAGATACGCAGTATTTT. Amino acid sequence: CASSLAVDTQYF.

CDR3 DNA: TGCGCCAGCAGCTCCCGGGACAGAAGCAATCAGCCCCAGCATTTT. Translating it yields CASSSRDRSNQPQHF. The genes are TRBV4-1 and TRBJ1-5; 7 bases map to TRBD1. V dropped 5 bases and J dropped 1; count of bases not matched to a gene: 5. The CDR3 has 15 residues. Germline V lookup: CDR1 MGHRA, CDR2 YSYEKL.

The genes are TRBV29-1 and TRBJ2-1; 7 nucleotides match TRBD1. Germline CDR1 and CDR2: SQVTM and ANQGSEA. The CDR3 is 15 residues long. After removal of 1 base from V and 3 bases from J, the junction contained 6 bases not matched to a gene. As DNA, the CDR3 is TGCAGCGTTGAAGGTTACCGGGACAGCTACAATGAGCAGTTCTTC. It yields the protein CSVEGYRDSYNEQFF.

This chain joins TRBV11-1 and TRBJ1-1; no clear D gene. Germline loops: CDR1 SGHAT, CDR2 FQDESV (reference sequence). The CDR3 covers 16 residues. Trimming removed 1 base from V and 0 bases from J, with 12 bases in between. The DNA of the CDR3 is TGTGCCAGCAGCTTAGGGCCGGGCGGGATGAACACTGAAGCTTTCTTT. Its protein product is CASSLGPGGMNTEAFF.

About this clone: The same CDR3 is also encoded by other DNA sequences in this sample. This chain joins TRBV4-3 and TRBJ2-7; possibly TRBD2 for D (6 bases). Trimming shortened V by 1 base and J by 4 bases, and 8 bases separated the two germline ends. The CDR3 loop spans 13 amino acids. Germline V gives CDR1 LGHNA, CDR2 YSLEER. CDR3: CASSQGGTYEQYF. The CDR3 DNA follows: TGCGCCAGCAGCCAAGGGGGGACTTACGAGCAGTACTTC.

This chain joins TRBV4-1 and TRBJ2-3, with D unresolved. This CDR3 spans 17 amino acids. From germline, CDR1 is MGHRA and CDR2 YSYEKL. Trimming pared 0 bases from V and 0 bases from J, leaving 13 bases between. In DNA form, the CDR3 reads TGCGCCAGCAGCCAAGAACCCGCAGCGCTAAGCACAGATACGCAGTATTTT. Translated: CASSQEPAALSTDTQYF.

This rearrangement joins TRBV21-1 to TRBJ2-3; whether TRBD1, the table's D call, matches the DNA was not checked. TRBV21-1 is assigned pseudogene status. This CDR3 has 16 residues. The CDR3 sequence: CASSKSRTGHTDTQYF. CDR3 DNA: TGTGCCAGCAGCAAATCCCGGACAGGCCACACAGATACGCAGTATTTT.

The genes are TRBV5-4 and TRBJ2-7; the D gene is possibly TRBD2 (6 bases). Germline CDR1 SGHNT, CDR2 YYREEE (reference sequence). This CDR3 has 13 amino acids. Trimming shortened V by 6 bases and J by 0 bases, and 10 bases separated the two germline ends. CDR3 region: CASKEGSSYEQYF. CDR3 bases: TGTGCCAGCAAGGAGGGGAGCTCCTACGAGCAGTACTTC.

The chain recombines TRBV29-1 with TRBJ2-7; 11 nucleotides agree with TRBD1. The V and J ends lost 7 bases and 3 bases, in that order; junction bases with no gene match: 2. Germline V lookup: CDR1 SQVTM, CDR2 ANQGSEA. This CDR3 is 12 amino acids long. CDR3 in DNA: TGCAGCGGGGGACAGGGGGGCTACGAGCAGTACTTC. Translation gives CSGGQGGYEQYF.